What follows are 29 T cell receptor beta chains derived from one specimen sequenced in a study of cytomegalovirus exposure and HLA in healthy donors. Both 60 Vbeta primers and 13 Jbeta primers went into the PCR. Clones were sequenced by immunoSEQ multiplex PCR, and TCRdb holds only the in-frame ones, with some missing. The table has under 200,000 clones, about 80% seen once. Sequenced material: PBMCs. These receptors came from a woman aged 50 to 60 in good health and CMV-seropositive.

V and J are TRBV4-3 and TRBJ2-3; D may be TRBD2 (6 bases). Germline loops: CDR1 LGHNA, CDR2 YSLEER. Trimming left V 1 base short and J 10 bases short, with 18 bases between. The CDR3 runs to 15 residues. This CDR3 is CASSQGLAPGQAQYF. The CDR3, as DNA: TGCGCCAGCAGCCAAGGGCTAGCGCCAGGTCAGGCGCAGTATTTT.

This clone was picked up a small number of times. V usage is TRBV19 and J usage is TRBJ1-2; no definite D call. The CDR3 is 12 amino acids. Germline lookup yields CDR1 LNHDA and CDR2 SQIVND (reference sequence). The V and J ends lost 6 bases and 5 bases respectively, with 10 bases between them. The DNA of the CDR3 is TGTGCCAGTAGCGAGTGGAGTTATGGCTACACCTTC. It specifies CASSEWSYGYTF.

This clone was detected only a few times. This rearrangement joins TRBV4-2 to TRBJ1-5, with 10 bases identical to TRBD1. V gave up 6 bases and J gave up 7 bases; unmatched junction bases: 3. This CDR3 has 13 residues. Looked up from germline, CDR1 is LGHNA and CDR2 is YNFKEQ. CDR3 residues: CASSPGQGQPQHF. The CDR3 DNA is TGTGCCAGCAGTCCGGGACAGGGGCAGCCCCAGCATTTT.

Of note for this clone: The identical CDR3 is also encoded by other nucleotide sequences in the sample. The chain carries TRBV9 and TRBJ2-5, with D unresolved. Germline loops: CDR1 SGDLS, CDR2 YYNGEE. This CDR3 region has 11 residues. Trimming left V 3 bases short and J 4 bases short, with 4 bases between. CDR3 in amino acids: CASSASETQYF. As DNA, the CDR3 is TGTGCCAGCAGCGCGTCAGAGACCCAGTACTTC.

The CDR3 here is CASRPLQGIEQYF. The CDR3 DNA reads TGTGCCAGCAGGCCCCTACAGGGAATTGAGCAGTACTTC. The gene calls are TRBV6-1 and TRBJ2-7; TRBD1 is a possible D gene (6 bases). Trimming shortened V by 6 bases and J by 7 bases, and 16 bases separated the two germline ends. Germline V lookup: CDR1 MNHNS, CDR2 SASEGT. The CDR3 runs to 13 residues.

V usage is TRBV9 and J usage is TRBJ2-3; 10 nucleotides line up with TRBD2. This CDR3 comprises 19 residues. The germline V gene has CDR1 SGDLS and CDR2 YYNGEE. V lost 2 bases, J lost 2 bases, and 14 bases stayed unmatched. The CDR3 spells CASSVPVLTSGEPTDTQYF. In DNA form, the CDR3 reads TGTGCCAGCAGCGTTCCGGTTCTCACTAGCGGGGAACCCACAGATACGCAGTATTTT.

The chain carries TRBV30 and TRBJ2-7; the match to TRBD1 covers 9 bases. The CDR3 length is 14 residues. Germline-derived CDR1 and CDR2 are GTSNPN and SVGIG (reference sequence). The J segment lost 2 bases and the V segment lost 4 bases, leaving 6 bases of the junction unmatched. The DNA for the CDR3 is TGTGCCTGGAACGGACAGGGGACTACCTACGAGCAGTACTTC. Residues: CAWNGQGTTYEQYF.

In regard to this clone: Distinct nucleotide sequences in the sample also encode this CDR3. This chain links TRBV5-1 with TRBJ2-3; 11 bases match TRBD2. J was trimmed by 0 bases and V by 5 bases; bases with no gene match: 5. CDR3 length: 16 amino acids. The germline CDR1 and CDR2 sequences are SGHRS and YFSETQ. This chain's CDR3 is CASSLLAGESTDTQYF. Written as DNA, the CDR3 is TGCGCCAGCAGTTTACTAGCGGGGGAGAGCACAGATACGCAGTATTTT. Variable domain in full (rest from reference TRBV5-1 and TRBJ2-3): KAGVTQTPRYLIKTRGQQVTLSCSPISGHRSVSWYQQTPGQGLQFLFEYFSETQRNKGNFPGRFSGRQFSNSRSEMNVSTLELGDSALYLCASSLLAGESTDTQYFGPGTRLTVL.

The gene calls are TRBV5-1 and TRBJ1-1, with D possibly TRBD1 on 5 matching bases. In germline, CDR1 is SGHRS, CDR2 YFSETQ. The CDR3 is 14 amino acids. Trimming cost V 4 bases and J 2 bases, with 12 bases left between them. The CDR3 bases are TGCGCCAGCAGCCTTGGGGACTTTAACACTGAAGCTTTCTTT. Protein sequence: CASSLGDFNTEAFF.

The rearrangement joins TRBV9 to TRBJ2-3; tentatively, D is TRBD2 (7 bases). CDR3 length equals 15 residues. Germline values: CDR1 SGDLS, CDR2 YYNGEE. Trimming took 0 bases from V and 3 from J, leaving 11 bases between them. CDR3 region: CASSVVGGATDTQYF. The CDR3 nucleotides are TGTGCCAGCAGCGTAGTGGGGGGGGCTACAGATACGCAGTATTTT.

The J gene is TRBJ2-3, the V gene TRBV7-9; D ambiguous. Deletions cut 5 bases from V and 2 bases from J, with 5 bases between. The CDR3 has 12 amino acids. Germline lookup yields CDR1 SEHNR and CDR2 FQNEAQ (reference sequence). CDR3 nucleotides: TGTGCCAGCAGCATAAACACAGATACGCAGTATTTT. Its translation: CASSINTDTQYF.

This clone was observed a single time. V gene TRBV18 combines with J gene TRBJ2-7; the match to TRBD1 covers 9 bases. CDR1 is KGHSH and CDR2 is LQKENI in the germline V gene. The junction had 9 bases not matched to a gene; V was cut back by 4 bases and J by 5 bases. This CDR3 comprises 15 residues. The CDR3 bases are TGTGCCAGCTCACTCACTACAGGGGGCGGCGACGAGCAGTACTTC. Protein sequence: CASSLTTGGGDEQYF.

This chain uses TRBV4-1 with TRBJ2-3; TRBD2 is a possible D gene (6 bases). Germline lookup yields CDR1 MGHRA and CDR2 YSYEKL. This CDR3 contains 15 residues. The germline V and J ends were trimmed by 1 base and 3 bases, with 11 bases remaining between them. The CDR3 reads CASSQGASGTDTQYF. The DNA for the CDR3 is TGCGCCAGCAGCCAAGGGGCCAGCGGGACAGATACGCAGTATTTT.

The chain uses TRBV6-1 and TRBJ2-7, with TRBD1 matching over 7 bases. The CDR3 sequence is 12 residues long. Germline CDR1 MNHNS, CDR2 SASEGT. The V and J ends lost 5 bases and 5 bases, in that order; junction bases with no gene match: 3. The CDR3 DNA follows: TGTGCCAGCAGTCGACAGGGCAACGAGCAGTACTTC. Protein sequence: CASSRQGNEQYF.

The chain is built from TRBV7-8 and TRBJ2-3, with TRBD2 identical over 8 bases. This CDR3 is built from 15 residues. CDR1 SGHVS and CDR2 FQNEAQ come from the germline V gene. The trim removed 5 bases at V and 5 bases at J, leaving 9 bases unmatched. The chain's CDR3 is CASSGAGAQVDTQYF. The CDR3 DNA reads as TGTGCCAGCAGCGGAGCGGGGGCCCAGGTAGATACGCAGTATTTT.

The CDR3 loop reads CASILAGGGELFF. In nucleotides, the CDR3 is TGTGCCAGCATTCTCGCTGGAGGCGGGGAGCTGTTTTTT. The chain is built from TRBV2 and TRBJ2-2, with D tentatively TRBD2 (5 bases). The CDR3 has 13 residues. In germline, CDR1 is SNHLY, CDR2 FYNNEI. V was shortened by 7 bases and J by 7 bases, with 13 bases between the two germline ends.

The rearrangement links TRBV7-2 to TRBJ2-3; 7 bases align to TRBD2. The CDR3 contains 16 residues. Germline trimming cut 1 base from V and 5 bases from J; bases unmatched to any gene: 9. CDR1 and CDR2 (germline): SGHTA, FQGNSA. The CDR3 nucleotides are TGTGCCAGCAGCTTAGATTCTCCTAGCGGAGAAGATACGCAGTATTTT. Residues: CASSLDSPSGEDTQYF.

This clone came up once. This sequence joins TRBV7-9 and TRBJ2-1, with 13 bases that match TRBD2. The CDR3 loop spans 18 amino acids. V shed 3 bases and J 1 base; nucleotides not matched to a gene: 6. CDR1 and CDR2 from the germline V gene are SEHNR and FQNEAQ (reference sequence). The DNA for the CDR3 is TGTGCCAGCAGCTTCCGGACTAGCGGGGGCCTGTCCTACAATGAGCAGTTCTTC. Translation gives CASSFRTSGGLSYNEQFF.

With respect to this clone: This sample also contains other DNA sequences that code for the same CDR3. This rearrangement joins TRBV5-1 to TRBJ2-5; 14 bases are a match to TRBD2. CDR1 and CDR2 (germline): SGHRS, YFSETQ. The CDR3 has 17 residues. Trimming took 5 bases from V and 0 from J; bases not matched to a gene: 6. In nucleotides, the CDR3 is TGCGCCAGCAGACGACTAGCGGGGGGGCAGTACCAAGAGACCCAGTACTTC. Its translation is CASRRLAGGQYQETQYF.

The chain carries TRBV29-1 and TRBJ2-7, with TRBD2 matching 7 bases. CDR1 SQVTM and CDR2 ANQGSEA come from the germline V gene. With V trimmed by 6 bases and J by 7 bases, 12 bases remained unmatched. The CDR3 extends over 13 amino acids. CDR3 bases: TGCAGCGTAGGAGAGGGACTAACCGGGGAGCAGTACTTC. Amino acid sequence: CSVGEGLTGEQYF.

This chain links TRBV4-1 with TRBJ2-7; 7 positions match TRBD1. V was clipped by 6 bases and J by 2 bases; unmatched bases: 10. Germline V gene data show CDR1 as MGHRA and CDR2 as YSYEKL. The CDR3 is 15 residues long. The CDR3 nucleotides read TGCGCCAGCAGTCCTACACCCGACAGGGCCTACGAGCAGTACTTC. It encodes CASSPTPDRAYEQYF.

This clone was counted between two and nine times. The CDR3: CASSLDGWWTGGINEQFF. The CDR3 DNA reads as TGTGCCAGCAGCTTAGATGGCTGGTGGACAGGGGGCATCAATGAGCAGTTCTTC. This chain connects TRBV7-8 to TRBJ2-1; the match to TRBD1 covers 11 bases. J gave up 6 bases and V 1 base, and 11 bases lay outside the gene matches. Germline CDR1 reads SGHVS; CDR2 reads FQNEAQ. This CDR3 is 18 amino acids long.

The CDR3 sequence is CASSREESMGYTF. CDR3 DNA: TGTGCCAGCAGCCGGGAGGAGAGTATGGGCTACACCTTC. This sequence joins TRBV4-2 and TRBJ1-2; D remains unclear. The ends were cut back, 4 bases at V and 8 bases at J, with 14 bases in the middle. The CDR3 length is 13 residues. The germline V gene encodes CDR1 LGHNA and CDR2 YNFKEQ.

This clone was detected once. The V call is TRBV6-6, the J call TRBJ1-4; D is undetermined. V was clipped by 2 bases and J by 5 bases, with 12 bases between them. The CDR3 is 15 amino acids. Germline V gene lookup returns CDR1 MNHNY and CDR2 SVGAGI (reference sequence). The CDR3 DNA sequence: TGTGCCAGCAGTTACGGGAGCGCCCCAAATGAAAAACTGTTTTTT. Protein: CASSYGSAPNEKLFF.

The table lists this clone with a few counts. CDR3 sequence: CASSIDRTGGTEAFF. DNA for the CDR3: TGTGCCAGTAGTATCGATAGGACAGGGGGCACTGAAGCTTTCTTT. This rearrangement joins TRBV19 to TRBJ1-1, with TRBD1 matching over 10 bases. V trimming: 3 bases; J trimming: 4 bases; junction bases outside the gene matches: 5. CDR1 is LNHDA, CDR2 SQIVND, per germline (reference sequence). The CDR3 is 15 residues long.

The chain joins TRBV6-5 to TRBJ1-2; 8 nucleotides align to TRBD1. This CDR3 is 15 amino acids long. Trimming cost V 5 bases and J 4 bases; bases outside gene matches: 9. The germline gives CDR1 MNHEY, CDR2 SVGAGI. This chain's CDR3 is CASSPQGALFYGYTF. CDR3 nucleotide sequence: TGTGCCAGCAGTCCTCAGGGGGCCCTATTCTATGGCTACACCTTC.

This clone was seen only once. The CDR3 loop reads CASRRELRELFF. DNA of the CDR3: TGTGCCAGCAGGCGGGAGTTGCGGGAGCTGTTTTTT. The V and J genes are TRBV7-9 and TRBJ2-2, with 7 bases matching TRBD2. The CDR3 covers 12 residues. Germline V gene lookup returns CDR1 SEHNR and CDR2 FQNEAQ (reference sequence). The J segment lost 9 bases and the V segment lost 6 bases, leaving 4 bases of the junction unmatched. Based on the CDR3 plus reference TRBV7-9 and TRBJ2-2, the full variable domain is DTGVSQNPRHKITKRGQNVTFRCDPISEHNRLYWYRQTLGQGPEFLTYFQNEAQLEKSRLLSDRFSAERPKGSFSTLEIQRTEQGDSAMYLCASRRELRELFFGEGSRLTVL.

CDR3 region: CSVEGTSGGSTDTQYF. CDR3 nucleotides: TGCAGCGTCGAGGGGACTAGCGGGGGGAGCACAGATACGCAGTATTTT. The chain recombines TRBV29-1 with TRBJ2-3; 15 bases align to TRBD2. CDR1 and CDR2 from the germline V gene are SQVTM and ANQGSEA. This CDR3 has 16 residues. After removal of 6 bases from V and 0 bases from J, the junction contained 4 bases not matched to a gene.

V and J are TRBV9 and TRBJ1-2; TRBD1 aligns across 8 bases. After removal of 4 bases from V and 4 bases from J, the junction contained 6 bases not matched to a gene. Germline lookup yields CDR1 SGDLS and CDR2 YYNGEE. The CDR3 sequence is 14 residues long. CDR3 in amino acids: CASSSRDRGYGYTF. CDR3 DNA: TGTGCCAGCAGCTCCCGAGACAGGGGCTATGGCTACACCTTC.